This T cell receptor (beta chain) was documented in a study of blood T cell repertoires in COVID-19. As for the study in general: Whether acute or convalescent, the COVID-19 samples came from the United States, Italy and Spain. Nucleic acid was either cDNA or gDNA, and it came from T cells, B-cell-depleted T cells, or PBMCs.

This clone was seen a single time. Method: immunoSEQ multiplex PCR; TCRdb's copy keeps in-frame clones and lacks some. The data contain 120,000 or so clones, roughly 85% of them singletons. V was cut by 2 bases and J by 3 bases, with 18 bases left in between. This CDR3 comprises 16 residues. Per the germline V gene, CDR1 is SGHDT and CDR2 is YYEEEE. This rearrangement joins TRBV5-6 to TRBJ2-7; possible D gene TRBD1, 6 bases. The specimen was peripheral blood. This clonotype was obtained from a man in his forties or fifties with acute or convalescent COVID-19. The CDR3 reads CASSLTPYDRSYEQYF. The CDR3 coding sequence is TGTGCCAGCAGCTTAACTCCCTACGACAGGAGCTACGAGCAGTACTTC.